This is a list of T cell receptor beta chains from one sample in a study of beta chain features in type 1 diabetes. The data were produced by immunoSEQ multiplex PCR, yet TCRdb's version contains in-frame clones alone and is incomplete. The sample has hundreds of thousands of clones, 15% to 18% seen once. The material sequenced was naive CD4+ T cells from blood. These receptors were taken from a man aged 18 to 29 in good health. Both conserved end residues are trimmed from each CDR3.

j_call v_call cdr3_aa
TRBJ2-7 TRBV7-2 ASSFQRGPYEQY
TRBJ1-1 TRBV29-1 SVERGARTEAF
TRBJ1-2 TRBV7-8 ASSWTDSLYGYT
TRBJ1-2 TRBV5-4 ASSSGIKGYT
TRBJ2-1 TRBV4-3 ASSHRLASPDEQF
TRBJ2-7 TRBV7-2 ASSLAAKAYAQY
TRBJ1-1 TRBV7-2 ASSAYRTGTEAF
TRBJ1-1 TRBV6-4 ASSAEGGTEAF
TRBJ2-3 TRBV28 ASRGQGLDTQY
TRBJ1-1 TRBV19 ASTGTPNTEAF
TRBJ2-3 TRBV4-1 ASSPRGGGSRDTQY
TRBJ2-7 TRBV10-3 AISRTGSSYEQY
TRBJ1-5 TRBV15 ATRGRVEQPQH
TRBJ1-1 TRBV7-9 ASSLSEALTEAF
TRBJ2-7 TRBV7-2 ASSRLAGSYEQY
TRBJ1-4 TRBV7-9 ASTLTGGVEKLF
TRBJ2-3 TRBV9 ASSGTSGFADTQY
TRBJ1-5 TRBV2 ASSIQGSNQPQH
TRBJ2-1 TRBV4-1 ASSRPGQGLYNEQF
TRBJ2-6 TRBV4-2 ASSPPLTAISGANVLT
TRBJ2-7 TRBV7-9 ASTLGGTGSSAYEQY
TRBJ2-2 TRBV7-2 ASSLQQGLTGELF
TRBJ2-7 TRBV7-2 ASSRSVQWGSSYEQY
TRBJ2-1 TRBV7-2 ASSSFQIRQGQSLQF
TRBJ1-2 TRBV2 ASRATGNYGYT
TRBJ1-5 TRBV19 ASSMVAGGGQPQH
TRBJ1-4 TRBV5-1 ASSLTGYTNEKLF
TRBJ2-7 TRBV4-2 ASSQPGQGFTEQY
TRBJ2-3 TRBV7-2 ASSFPGGDTQY
TRBJ2-2 TRBV20-1 SPQRGGELF
TRBJ1-1 TRBV19 ASRGTGSPSNTEAF
TRBJ1-1 TRBV27 ASSFRSTDMNTEAF
TRBJ1-2 TRBV27 ASSTSPGNYGYT
TRBJ2-1 TRBV4-3 ASSQVPAGGMAVKQF
TRBJ2-2 TRBV2 ASSGYRLNTGELF
TRBJ2-2 TRBV5-4 ASSLGGRVSTGELF
TRBJ2-7 TRBV28 ASRGHAYEQY
TRBJ2-1 TRBV11-3 ASSPGLGNEQF
TRBJ1-3 TRBV15 ATSLSGNTIY
TRBJ1-6 TRBV29-1 SVVERGLPLH
TRBJ2-1 TRBV9 ASSASSGSAYNEQF